The sequence of this TCR beta chain was determined in a study of glioma-infiltrating T cells after dendritic cell vaccination. Study information: Three intradermal dendritic cell vaccine injections were given every two weeks.

Up to about 2 ug genomic DNA was used for TCRB CDR3 amplification. Sequencing used immunoSEQ multiplex PCR; TCRdb keeps in-frame clones, though not all of them. Counted here are around 78,000 clones, roughly 87% occurring once; the ten biggest clones make up approximately 2.2%. The CDR3 totals 14 residues. Germline values: CDR1 WNHNN, CDR2 SYGVQD (reference sequence). V was cut by 2 bases and J by 0 bases, with 8 bases left in between. Time point described: after dendritic cell vaccination, including at tumor progression/relapse. The clonotype originates from a human donor with glioblastoma. The source was blood, collected after dendritic cell vaccination. The gene calls are TRBV10-1 and TRBJ2-7; D not certain. This chain's CDR3 is CASSEGPHSYEQYF. The CDR3 nucleotides are TGCGCCAGCAGTGAGGGTCCACACTCCTACGAGCAGTACTTC.